The 15 T cell receptor beta chains given below trace back to one sample, sequenced in a study of cytomegalovirus exposure and HLA in healthy donors. Clones were sequenced by immunoSEQ multiplex PCR, and TCRdb holds only the in-frame ones, with some missing. The table has roughly 56,000 clones, 93% seen once; the top ten hold under 2%. The sample comprised PBMCs. The receptors here all came from a woman between 18 and 29 years old in good health and CMV-seropositive.

This clone was found once. The genes are TRBV4-1 and TRBJ2-2; 9 bases agree with TRBD1. CDR3 length equals 18 residues. Per the germline V gene, CDR1 is MGHRA and CDR2 is YSYEKL. V shed 2 bases and J 5 bases; nucleotides not matched to a gene: 12. In nucleotides, the CDR3 is TGCGCCAGCAGCCAAAAACCGGGACAGGGCTGGGAGACCGGGGAGCTGTTTTTT. As protein: CASSQKPGQGWETGELFF.

The CDR3 loop reads CASSYKDLYTF. The CDR3 DNA reads TGTGCCAGCAGTTACAAGGACTTATACACCTTC. This chain uses TRBV6-5 with TRBJ1-2; D unclear. V was clipped by 2 bases and J by 11 bases, with 9 bases between them. Germline assignment: CDR1 MNHEY and CDR2 SVGAGI. This CDR3 comprises 11 residues.

The chain employs TRBV10-3 and TRBJ2-1; 7 positions match TRBD1. Per the germline V gene, CDR1 is ENHRY and CDR2 is SYGVKD. Trimming cost V 5 bases and J 6 bases; bases outside gene matches: 10. CDR3 size: 15 residues. This CDR3 is CAISQIGTVINEQFF. The CDR3 nucleotides are TGTGCCATCAGTCAAATCGGGACAGTCATCAATGAGCAGTTCTTC.

The gene calls are TRBV6-5 and TRBJ1-2, with D perhaps TRBD1 (6 bases). Per germline, CDR1 MNHEY and CDR2 SVGAGI. V was shortened by 6 bases and J by 0 bases, with 14 bases between the two germline ends. This CDR3 is 15 amino acids long. For the CDR3, the DNA is TGTGCCAGCAGAACCACAGGGAGCGCTAACTATGGCTACACCTTC. It encodes CASRTTGSANYGYTF.

This chain links TRBV7-2 with TRBJ2-7; no reliable D call. The CDR3 spans 12 residues. Trimming pared 1 base from V and 7 bases from J, leaving 8 bases between. The germline CDR1 and CDR2 sequences are SGHTA and FQGNSA. The CDR3 nucleotides read TGTGCCAGCAGCTTAGTGATCGGGGAGCAGTACTTC. Its translation is CASSLVIGEQYF.

This sequence joins TRBV5-4 and TRBJ2-3; D gene ambiguous. The V end lost 4 bases, the J end lost 7 bases, and 13 bases lay between the germline ends. The CDR3 loop spans 13 amino acids. Germline-derived CDR1 and CDR2 are SGHNT and YYREEE (reference sequence). CDR3 nucleotide sequence: TGTGCCAGCAGCCGCCCCGAACAATATACGCAGTATTTT. It translates to CASSRPEQYTQYF.

The CDR3 spells CASTRDRGSGTQYF. CDR3 bases: TGTGCCAGCACCCGGGACAGGGGCTCAGGGACCCAGTACTTC. The chain combines TRBV6-1 with TRBJ2-5; 10 bases fit TRBD1. V lost 7 bases and J lost 7; bases outside the gene matches: 9. In germline, CDR1 is MNHNS, CDR2 SASEGT. CDR3 length: 14 residues.

The rearrangement joins TRBV7-9 to TRBJ1-5; the D gene is possibly TRBD1 (6 bases). Trimming shortened V by 5 bases and J by 8 bases, and 19 bases separated the two germline ends. The CDR3 runs to 15 residues. The germline V gene encodes CDR1 SEHNR and CDR2 FQNEAQ (reference sequence). Written as DNA, the CDR3 is TGTGCCAGCAGCCCCGGTAGCGGGGGCTCGGAGCCCCAGCATTTT. Translation gives CASSPGSGGSEPQHF.

This clone was seen once. The chain links TRBV18 to TRBJ1-4; D unclear. V lost 4 bases and J 6 bases, leaving 12 bases between the germline ends. The CDR3 is 14 residues long. Per germline, CDR1 KGHSH and CDR2 LQKENI. CDR3 region: CASSHRGQDEKLFF. Here the CDR3 DNA reads TGTGCCAGCTCACACCGAGGGCAAGATGAAAAACTGTTTTTT.

This clone was counted once. This chain connects TRBV28 to TRBJ2-7, with a tentative D call TRBD1 (8 bases). Germline V CDR1 and CDR2: MDHEN, SYDVKM. V shed 4 bases and J shed 0 bases, with 19 bases lying between them. The CDR3 extends over 17 amino acids. DNA for the CDR3: TGTGCCAGCAGTTGGGGGGGGACAGGCCCCTTCTCCTACGAGCAGTACTTC. Its translation is CASSWGGTGPFSYEQYF.

The chain uses TRBV7-2 and TRBJ2-4, with D perhaps matching TRBD2 (5 bases). The germline CDR1 and CDR2 sequences are SGHTA and FQGNSA. V lost 1 base to trimming and J lost 0 bases, with 13 bases between them. The CDR3 is 17 residues long. CDR3 sequence (DNA): TGTGCCAGCAGCTTAGGTCTGCGGGCGATAGCCAAAAACATTCAGTACTTC. Protein sequence: CASSLGLRAIAKNIQYF. The entire variable domain, with the rest obtained from reference TRBV7-2 and TRBJ2-4, is as follows: GAGVSQSPSNKVTEKGKDVELRCDPISGHTALYWYRQSLGQGLEFLIYFQGNSAPDKSGLPSDRFSAERTGGSVSTLTIQRTQQEDSAVYLCASSLGLRAIAKNIQYFGAGTRLSVL.

This rearrangement joins TRBV6-4 to TRBJ1-6; 8 nucleotides align to TRBD1. This CDR3 has 14 residues. V trimming: 6 bases; J trimming: 9 bases; junction bases outside the gene matches: 7. Per germline, CDR1 MRHNA and CDR2 SNTAGT. The CDR3 nucleotides are TGTGCCAGCAGCCCGACAGGGGTTGGTTCACCCCTCCACTTT. Translation gives CASSPTGVGSPLHF.

The chain recombines TRBV10-1 with TRBJ2-1; D is possibly TRBD2 (6 bases). The ends were cut back, 3 bases at V and 9 bases at J, with 9 bases in the middle. The CDR3 totals 12 residues. The V gene's germline CDR1 is WNHNN and CDR2 SYGVQD (reference sequence). This chain's CDR3 is CASSDAGGEQFF. CDR3 sequence (DNA): TGCGCCAGCAGTGACGCCGGGGGTGAGCAGTTCTTC.

The rearrangement uses TRBV7-9 and TRBJ1-1, with a possible D match to TRBD1 (5 bases). Per the germline V gene, CDR1 is SEHNR and CDR2 is FQNEAQ (reference sequence). There are 16 residues in the CDR3. Deletions cut 3 bases from V and 2 bases from J, with 16 bases between. Here the CDR3 reads CASSLGGRGYNTEAFF. CDR3 coding DNA: TGTGCCAGCAGCTTGGGGGGTCGGGGATATAACACTGAAGCTTTCTTT.

The count of this clone is one. The J gene is TRBJ2-3, the V gene TRBV7-9; TRBD1 agrees at 11 bases. This CDR3 comprises 15 residues. Germline CDR1 and CDR2: SEHNR and FQNEAQ (reference sequence). J was trimmed by 5 bases and V by 4 bases; bases with no gene match: 5. The CDR3 sequence is CASSSGQGGLDTQYF. The CDR3 region has the DNA TGTGCCAGCAGCTCGGGACAGGGGGGATTAGATACGCAGTATTTT.